The present TCR beta chain was sequenced within a study of OX40 agonist ivuxolimab in advanced cancers. Exclusion of a patient followed from autoimmune disease history or systemic immunosuppression. The protocol was immunoSEQ multiplex PCR, while the TCRdb copy is restricted to in-frame clones and leaves out a portion. Of about 88,000 clones in the sample, around 87% were seen once. The V gene lost 2 bases and the J gene lost 2 bases, with 10 bases spanning the gap. The CDR3 loop spans 15 amino acids. Germline V lookup: CDR1 KGHSH, CDR2 LQKENI. The chain recombines TRBV18 with TRBJ1-5, with a tentative D call TRBD1 (5 bases). The starting material was CD4+ or CD8+ T cells sorted from blood, obtained in a trial of the OX40 agonist ivuxolimab. This receptor was identified in an adult with an advanced solid tumor such as melanoma, head and neck, liver or kidney cancer. The CDR3 region is CASSPLGGGNQPQHF. As DNA, the CDR3 is TGTGCCAGCTCACCATTGGGAGGGGGCAATCAGCCCCAGCATTTT.